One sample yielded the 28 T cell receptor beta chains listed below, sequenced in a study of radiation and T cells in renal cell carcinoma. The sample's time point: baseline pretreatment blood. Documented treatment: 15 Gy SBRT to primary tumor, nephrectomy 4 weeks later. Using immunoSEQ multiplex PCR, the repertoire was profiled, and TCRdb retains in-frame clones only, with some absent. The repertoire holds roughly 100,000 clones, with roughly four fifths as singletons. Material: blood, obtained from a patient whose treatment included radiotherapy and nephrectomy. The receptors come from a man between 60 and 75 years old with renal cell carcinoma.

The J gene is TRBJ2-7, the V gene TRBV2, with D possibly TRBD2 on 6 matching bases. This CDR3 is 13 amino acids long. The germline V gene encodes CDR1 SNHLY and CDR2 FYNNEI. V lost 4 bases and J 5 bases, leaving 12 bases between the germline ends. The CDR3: CASSGGRGNEQYF. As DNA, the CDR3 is TGTGCCAGCAGTGGGGGTCGCGGGAACGAGCAGTACTTC.

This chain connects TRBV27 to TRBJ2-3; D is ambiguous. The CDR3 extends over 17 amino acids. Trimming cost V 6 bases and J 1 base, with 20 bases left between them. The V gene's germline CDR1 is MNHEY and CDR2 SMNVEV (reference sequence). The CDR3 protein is CASSSPGGRDGTDTQYF. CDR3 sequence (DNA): TGTGCCAGCAGCTCGCCGGGTGGTCGTGATGGCACAGATACGCAGTATTTT.

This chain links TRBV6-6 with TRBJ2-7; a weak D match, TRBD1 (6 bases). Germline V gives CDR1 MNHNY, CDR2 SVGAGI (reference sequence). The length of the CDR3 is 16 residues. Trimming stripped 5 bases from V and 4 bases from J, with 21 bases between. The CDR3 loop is CASSPRGSALIYEQYF. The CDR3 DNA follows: TGTGCCAGCAGTCCCAGGGGCTCTGCTCTTATATACGAGCAGTACTTC.

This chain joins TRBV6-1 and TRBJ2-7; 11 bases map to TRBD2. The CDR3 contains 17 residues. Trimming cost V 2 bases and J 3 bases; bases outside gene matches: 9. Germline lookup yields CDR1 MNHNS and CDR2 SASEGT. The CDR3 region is CASSERSGLAANYEQYF. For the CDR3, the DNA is TGTGCCAGCAGTGAACGATCGGGACTAGCGGCGAACTACGAGCAGTACTTC.

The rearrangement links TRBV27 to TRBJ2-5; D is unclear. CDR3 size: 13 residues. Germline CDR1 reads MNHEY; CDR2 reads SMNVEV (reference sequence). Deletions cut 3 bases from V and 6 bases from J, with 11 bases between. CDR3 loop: CASSFREGQTQYF. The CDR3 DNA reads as TGTGCCAGCAGTTTTAGGGAAGGGCAGACCCAGTACTTC.

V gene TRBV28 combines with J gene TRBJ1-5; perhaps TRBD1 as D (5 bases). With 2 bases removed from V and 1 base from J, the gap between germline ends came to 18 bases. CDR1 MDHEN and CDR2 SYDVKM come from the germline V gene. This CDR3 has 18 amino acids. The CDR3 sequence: CASSLGQGGEWSNQPQHF. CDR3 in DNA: TGTGCCAGCAGTTTAGGGCAGGGCGGGGAGTGGAGCAATCAGCCCCAGCATTTT.

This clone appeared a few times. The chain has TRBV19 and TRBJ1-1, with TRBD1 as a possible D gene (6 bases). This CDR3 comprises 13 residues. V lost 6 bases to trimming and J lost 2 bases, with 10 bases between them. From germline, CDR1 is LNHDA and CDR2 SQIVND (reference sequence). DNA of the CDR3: TGTGCCAGTAGCACAGGGACTAACACTGAAGCTTTCTTT. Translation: CASSTGTNTEAFF.

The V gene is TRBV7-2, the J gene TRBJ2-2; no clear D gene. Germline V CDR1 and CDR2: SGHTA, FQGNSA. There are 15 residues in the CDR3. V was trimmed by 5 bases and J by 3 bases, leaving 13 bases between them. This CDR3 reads CASSRDAKDTGELFF. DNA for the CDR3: TGTGCCAGCAGCAGGGATGCGAAGGACACCGGGGAGCTGTTTTTT.

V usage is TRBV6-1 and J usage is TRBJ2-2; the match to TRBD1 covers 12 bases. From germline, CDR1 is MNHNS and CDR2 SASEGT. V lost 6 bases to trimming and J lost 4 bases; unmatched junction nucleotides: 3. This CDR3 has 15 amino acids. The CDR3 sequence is CASRGQGASTGELFF. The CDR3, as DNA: TGTGCCAGCAGGGGACAGGGGGCGAGCACCGGGGAGCTGTTTTTT.

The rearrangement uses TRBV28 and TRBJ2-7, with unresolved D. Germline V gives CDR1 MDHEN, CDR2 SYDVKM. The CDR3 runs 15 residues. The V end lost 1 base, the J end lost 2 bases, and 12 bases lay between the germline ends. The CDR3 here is CASSLSIGPTYEQYF. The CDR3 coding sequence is TGTGCCAGCAGTTTATCTATCGGGCCAACCTACGAGCAGTACTTC.

CDR3 in DNA: TGTGCCACCGTGCAGGACCAGCAGGGAAACACCATATATTTT. Translation gives CATVQDQQGNTIYF. The rearrangement uses TRBV15 and TRBJ1-3; D ambiguous. Trimming took 8 bases from V and 4 from J, leaving 15 bases between them. Germline lookup yields CDR1 LNHNV and CDR2 YYDKDF (reference sequence). The CDR3 consists of 14 residues.

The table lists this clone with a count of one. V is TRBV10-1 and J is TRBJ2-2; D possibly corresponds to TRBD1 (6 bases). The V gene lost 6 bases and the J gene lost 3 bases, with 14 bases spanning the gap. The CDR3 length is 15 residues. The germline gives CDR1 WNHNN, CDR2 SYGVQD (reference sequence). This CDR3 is CASRPDRFDTGELFF. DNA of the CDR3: TGCGCCAGCAGGCCAGACAGGTTTGACACCGGGGAGCTGTTTTTT.

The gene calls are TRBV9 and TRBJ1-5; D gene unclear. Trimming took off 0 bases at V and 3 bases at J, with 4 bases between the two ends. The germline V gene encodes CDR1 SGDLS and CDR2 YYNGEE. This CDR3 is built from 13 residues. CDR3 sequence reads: CASSVVANQPQHF. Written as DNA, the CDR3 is TGTGCCAGCAGCGTAGTGGCCAATCAGCCCCAGCATTTT.

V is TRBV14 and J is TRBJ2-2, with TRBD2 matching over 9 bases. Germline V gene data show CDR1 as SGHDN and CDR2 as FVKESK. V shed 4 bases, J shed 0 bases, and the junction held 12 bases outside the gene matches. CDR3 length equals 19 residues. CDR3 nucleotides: TGTGCCAGCAGCCCCCCCCGGAGGGCTAGCGGGGCGAACACCGGGGAGCTGTTTTTT. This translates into CASSPPRRASGANTGELFF.

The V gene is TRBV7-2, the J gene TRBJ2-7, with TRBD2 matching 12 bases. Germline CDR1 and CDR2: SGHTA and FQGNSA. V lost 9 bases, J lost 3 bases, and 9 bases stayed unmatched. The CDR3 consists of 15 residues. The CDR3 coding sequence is TGTGCCAGTCTAGGTGGACTAGCGGGGAGCTACGAGCAGTACTTC. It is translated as CASLGGLAGSYEQYF.

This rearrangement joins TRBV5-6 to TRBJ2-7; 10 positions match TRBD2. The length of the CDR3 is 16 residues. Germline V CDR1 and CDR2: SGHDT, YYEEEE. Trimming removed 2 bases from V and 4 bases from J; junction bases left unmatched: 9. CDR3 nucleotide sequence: TGTGCCAGCAGCTTACTGAGCGGGAGGGCGCTTTACGAGCAGTACTTC. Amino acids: CASSLLSGRALYEQYF.

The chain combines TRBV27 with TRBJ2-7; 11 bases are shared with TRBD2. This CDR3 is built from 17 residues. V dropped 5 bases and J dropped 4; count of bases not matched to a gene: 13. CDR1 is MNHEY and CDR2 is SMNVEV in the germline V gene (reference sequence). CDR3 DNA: TGTGCCAGCAGTCCCCGTACCGGACTAGCGGGTTTTTACGAGCAGTACTTC. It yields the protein CASSPRTGLAGFYEQYF.

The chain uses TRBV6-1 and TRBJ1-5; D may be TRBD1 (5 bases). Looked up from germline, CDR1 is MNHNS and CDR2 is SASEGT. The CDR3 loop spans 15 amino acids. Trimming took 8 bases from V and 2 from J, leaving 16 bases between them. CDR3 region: CASGSSWDGNQPQHF. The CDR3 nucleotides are TGTGCCAGCGGCTCTTCCTGGGACGGCAATCAGCCCCAGCATTTT.

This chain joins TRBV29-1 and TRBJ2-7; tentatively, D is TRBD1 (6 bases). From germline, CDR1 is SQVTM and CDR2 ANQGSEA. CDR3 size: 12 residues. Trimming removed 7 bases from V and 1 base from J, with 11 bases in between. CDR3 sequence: CSARTASYEQYF. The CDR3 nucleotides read TGCAGCGCCAGGACAGCTTCCTACGAGCAGTACTTC.

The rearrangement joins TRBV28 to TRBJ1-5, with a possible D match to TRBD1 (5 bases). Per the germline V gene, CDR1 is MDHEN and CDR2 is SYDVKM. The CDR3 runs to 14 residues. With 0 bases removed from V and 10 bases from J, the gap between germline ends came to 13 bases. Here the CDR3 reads CASSLWDKKYPQHF. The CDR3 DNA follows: TGTGCCAGCAGTTTATGGGACAAGAAGTATCCCCAGCATTTT. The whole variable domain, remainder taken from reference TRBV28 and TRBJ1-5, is DVKVTQSSRYLVKRTGEKVFLECVQDMDHENMFWYRQDPGLGLRLIYFSYDVKMKEKGDIPEGYSVSREKKERFSLILESASTNQTSMYLCASSLWDKKYPQHFGDGTRLSIL.

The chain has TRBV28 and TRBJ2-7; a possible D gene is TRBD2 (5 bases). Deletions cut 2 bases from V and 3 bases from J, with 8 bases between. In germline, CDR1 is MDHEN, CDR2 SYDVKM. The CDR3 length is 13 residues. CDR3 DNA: TGTGCCAGCAGTTTAAACGGGGACTACGAGCAGTACTTC. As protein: CASSLNGDYEQYF.

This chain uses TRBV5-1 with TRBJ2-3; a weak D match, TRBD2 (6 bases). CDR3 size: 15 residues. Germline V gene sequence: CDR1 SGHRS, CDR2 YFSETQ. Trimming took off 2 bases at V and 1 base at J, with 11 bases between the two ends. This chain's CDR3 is CASSFGAGRTDTQYF. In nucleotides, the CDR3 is TGCGCCAGCAGCTTTGGGGCGGGACGCACAGATACGCAGTATTTT. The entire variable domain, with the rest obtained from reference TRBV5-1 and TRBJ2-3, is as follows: KAGVTQTPRYLIKTRGQQVTLSCSPISGHRSVSWYQQTPGQGLQFLFEYFSETQRNKGNFPGRFSGRQFSNSRSEMNVSTLELGDSALYLCASSFGAGRTDTQYFGPGTRLTVL.

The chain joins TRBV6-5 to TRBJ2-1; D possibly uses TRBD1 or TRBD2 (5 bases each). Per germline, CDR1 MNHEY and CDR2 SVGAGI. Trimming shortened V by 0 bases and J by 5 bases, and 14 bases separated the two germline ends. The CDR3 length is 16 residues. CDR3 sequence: CASSYSGEGVDNEQFF. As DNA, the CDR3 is TGTGCCAGCAGTTACTCCGGGGAAGGGGTGGACAATGAGCAGTTCTTC.

CDR3 loop: CASSPVAGGGSEQYF. The CDR3 region has the DNA TGTGCCAGCTCACCAGTGGCGGGCGGGGGGTCCGAGCAGTACTTC. The chain couples TRBV18 to TRBJ2-7, with 8 bases lining up with TRBD2. The CDR3 is made up of 15 amino acids. Trimming cost V 2 bases and J 6 bases; bases outside gene matches: 9. Germline V lookup: CDR1 KGHSH, CDR2 LQKENI.

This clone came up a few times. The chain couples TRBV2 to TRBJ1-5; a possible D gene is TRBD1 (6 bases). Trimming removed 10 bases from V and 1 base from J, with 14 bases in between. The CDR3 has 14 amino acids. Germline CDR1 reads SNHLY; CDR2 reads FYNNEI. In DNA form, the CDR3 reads TGTGCCACCGGGGCGGGGGCGAGCAATCAGCCCCAGCATTTT. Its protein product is CATGAGASNQPQHF.

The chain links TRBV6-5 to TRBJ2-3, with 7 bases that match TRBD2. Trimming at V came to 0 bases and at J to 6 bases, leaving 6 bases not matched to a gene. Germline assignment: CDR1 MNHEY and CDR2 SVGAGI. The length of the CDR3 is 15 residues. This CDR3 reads CASSYSNAGVDTQYF. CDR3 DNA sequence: TGTGCCAGCAGTTACTCGAATGCGGGAGTGGATACGCAGTATTTT.

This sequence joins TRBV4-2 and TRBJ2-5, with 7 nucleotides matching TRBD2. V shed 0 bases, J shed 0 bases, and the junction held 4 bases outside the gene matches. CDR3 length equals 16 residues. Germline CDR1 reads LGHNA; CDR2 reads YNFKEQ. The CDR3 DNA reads TGTGCCAGCAGCCAAGAGGGGGGGAAGGACCAAGAGACCCAGTACTTC. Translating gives CASSQEGGKDQETQYF.

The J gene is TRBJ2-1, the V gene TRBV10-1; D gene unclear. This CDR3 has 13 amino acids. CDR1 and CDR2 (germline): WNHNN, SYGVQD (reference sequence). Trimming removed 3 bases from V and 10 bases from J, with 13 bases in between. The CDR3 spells CASSDDWEGEQFF. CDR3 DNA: TGCGCCAGCAGTGATGACTGGGAAGGGGAGCAGTTCTTC.